The rows below give T cell receptor beta chains drawn from one sample of a study of cytomegalovirus exposure and HLA in healthy donors. Repertoires were generated with immunoSEQ multiplex PCR, while TCRdb's copy carries only in-frame clones and drops some. Its table records 200,000 to 250,000 clones. The sample consisted of PBMCs. The origin of the receptors is a woman aged 25 to 39 in good health and CMV-seropositive. The CDR3 runs from the conserved cysteine through the conserved F or W. The D gene is left open where the match is weak.

j_gene | v_gene | d_gene | CDR3aa | CDR3nt
TRBJ2-1 | TRBV5-1 | TRBD1 | CASSLQGAYEQFF | TGCGCCAGCAGCTTACAGGGGGCCTATGAGCAGTTCTTC
TRBJ2-7 | TRBV19 | NA | CASSGRTGGAYEQYF | TGTGCCAGTAGTGGGAGGACAGGAGGGGCCTACGAGCAGTACTTC
TRBJ1-2 | TRBV6-5 | NA | CASSSRGGIYGYTF | TGTGCCAGCAGTTCGCGGGGCGGCATCTATGGCTACACCTTC
TRBJ2-3 | TRBV7-9 | TRBD2 | CASSEAVAGATDTQYF | TGTGCCAGCAGCGAAGCAGTAGCGGGGGCCACAGATACGCAGTATTTT
TRBJ2-7 | TRBV7-7 | NA | CASSKNPVYEQYF | TGTGCCAGCAGCAAAAATCCCGTATACGAGCAGTACTTC
TRBJ2-7 | TRBV2 | TRBD1 | CASSSTGYSYEQYF | TGTGCCAGCAGTTCGACAGGGTACTCCTACGAGCAGTACTTC
TRBJ1-1 | TRBV10-3 | NA | CAIRGGLGAFF | TGTGCCATCAGGGGGGGATTAGGGGCTTTCTTT
TRBJ1-1 | TRBV6-5 | TRBD1 | CASKTGGLTNTEAFF | TGTGCCAGCAAGACAGGGGGACTAACGAACACTGAAGCTTTCTTT
TRBJ2-5 | TRBV29-1 | TRBD2 | CSVEDTGGQETQYF | TGCAGCGTTGAAGATACGGGGGGCCAAGAGACCCAGTACTTC
TRBJ2-7 | TRBV7-8 | NA | CASSIGRPSYEQYF | TGTGCCAGCAGCATAGGGAGACCCTCCTACGAGCAGTACTTC
TRBJ2-2 | TRBV5-4 | NA | CASSPARGELFF | TGTGCCAGCAGCCCAGCCAGGGGGGAGCTGTTTTTT
TRBJ1-2 | TRBV6-6 | NA | CASSSGMGGYTF | TGTGCCAGCAGCTCCGGGATGGGTGGCTACACCTTC
TRBJ1-1 | TRBV6-1 | NA | CAIWGRENTEAFF | TGTGCCATCTGGGGCAGGGAAAACACTGAAGCTTTCTTT
TRBJ1-1 | TRBV18 | TRBD1 | CASSGTGLNTEAFF | TGTGCCAGCTCCGGGACAGGGCTGAACACTGAAGCTTTCTTT
TRBJ2-5 | TRBV5-1 | NA | CASSLVGGARETQYF | TGCGCCAGCAGCTTGGTAGGGGGGGCCAGAGAGACCCAGTACTTC
TRBJ2-7 | TRBV5-4 | NA | CASSLVLGEQYF | TGTGCCAGCAGCTTGGTCCTAGGCGAGCAGTACTTC
TRBJ1-3 | TRBV4-3 | NA | CASSQGASGNTIYF | TGCGCCAGCAGCCAAGGGGCCTCTGGAAACACCATATATTTT
TRBJ1-2 | TRBV27 | TRBD1 | CASRTMNRGNGYTF | TGTGCCAGCAGGACTATGAACAGGGGGAATGGCTACACCTTC
TRBJ1-5 | TRBV27 | NA | CASSRDRAGRSNQPQHF | TGTGCCAGCAGCAGAGACAGAGCCGGGAGGAGCAATCAGCCCCAGCATTTT
TRBJ1-1 | TRBV11-2 | NA | CASSGDNMNTEAFF | TGTGCCAGCAGCGGGGACAACATGAACACTGAAGCTTTCTTT
TRBJ2-1 | TRBV4-3 | NA | CASSQDDETGESYNEQFF | TGCGCCAGCAGCCAAGATGACGAGACGGGAGAAAGTTACAATGAGCAGTTCTTC
TRBJ2-2 | TRBV5-1 | NA | CASSLRQVAGELFF | TGCGCCAGCAGCTTGAGGCAGGTTGCCGGGGAGCTGTTTTTT
TRBJ2-1 | TRBV5-6 | NA | CASSITTSWSYNEQFF | TGTGCCAGCAGCATCACTACTAGCTGGTCCTACAATGAGCAGTTCTTC
TRBJ2-2 | TRBV29-1 | NA | CSVPLGSGELFF | TGCAGCGTCCCCCTCGGGTCTGGGGAGCTGTTTTTT
TRBJ1-2 | TRBV13 | NA | CASSLGRGVGYGYTF | TGTGCCAGCAGCTTAGGGCGGGGTGTAGGCTATGGCTACACCTTC
TRBJ1-1 | TRBV4-1 | TRBD1 | CASSRRTGNDGNTEAFF | TGCGCCAGCAGCCGCCGGACAGGGAATGATGGGAACACTGAAGCTTTCTTT
TRBJ2-3 | TRBV18 | NA | CASSPLAVNTDTQYF | TGTGCCAGCTCACCACTAGCGGTTAACACAGATACGCAGTATTTT